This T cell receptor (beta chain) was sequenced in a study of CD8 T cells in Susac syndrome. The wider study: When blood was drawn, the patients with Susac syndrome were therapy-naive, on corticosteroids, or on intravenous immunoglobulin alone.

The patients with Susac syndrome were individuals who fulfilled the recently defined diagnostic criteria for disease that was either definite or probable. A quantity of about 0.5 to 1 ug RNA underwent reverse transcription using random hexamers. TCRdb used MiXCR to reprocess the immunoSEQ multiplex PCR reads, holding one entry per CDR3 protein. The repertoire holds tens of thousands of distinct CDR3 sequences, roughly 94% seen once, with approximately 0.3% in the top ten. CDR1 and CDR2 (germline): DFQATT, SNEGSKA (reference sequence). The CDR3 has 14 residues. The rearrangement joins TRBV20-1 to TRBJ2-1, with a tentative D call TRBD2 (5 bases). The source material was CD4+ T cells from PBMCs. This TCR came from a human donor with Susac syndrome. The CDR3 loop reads CSFRPGSSYNEQFF. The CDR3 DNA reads TGCAGCTTTCGTCCGGGAAGCTCCTACAATGAGCAGTTCTTC.